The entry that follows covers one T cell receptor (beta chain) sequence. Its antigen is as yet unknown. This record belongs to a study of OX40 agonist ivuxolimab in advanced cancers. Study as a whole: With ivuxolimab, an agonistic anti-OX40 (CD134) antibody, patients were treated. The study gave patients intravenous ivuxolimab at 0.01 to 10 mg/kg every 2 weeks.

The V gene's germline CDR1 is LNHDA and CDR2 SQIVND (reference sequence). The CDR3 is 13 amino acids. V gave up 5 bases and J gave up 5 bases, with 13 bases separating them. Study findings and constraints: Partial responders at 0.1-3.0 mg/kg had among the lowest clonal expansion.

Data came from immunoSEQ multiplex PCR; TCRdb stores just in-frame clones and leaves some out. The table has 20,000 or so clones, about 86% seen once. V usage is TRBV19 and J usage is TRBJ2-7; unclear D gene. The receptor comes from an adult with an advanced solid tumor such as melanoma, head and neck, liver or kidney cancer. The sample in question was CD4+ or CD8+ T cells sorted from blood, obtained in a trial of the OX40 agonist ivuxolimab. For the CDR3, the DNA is TGTGCCAGTAGTCTTGACCAAGAGGACGAGCAGTACTTC. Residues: CASSLDQEDEQYF.